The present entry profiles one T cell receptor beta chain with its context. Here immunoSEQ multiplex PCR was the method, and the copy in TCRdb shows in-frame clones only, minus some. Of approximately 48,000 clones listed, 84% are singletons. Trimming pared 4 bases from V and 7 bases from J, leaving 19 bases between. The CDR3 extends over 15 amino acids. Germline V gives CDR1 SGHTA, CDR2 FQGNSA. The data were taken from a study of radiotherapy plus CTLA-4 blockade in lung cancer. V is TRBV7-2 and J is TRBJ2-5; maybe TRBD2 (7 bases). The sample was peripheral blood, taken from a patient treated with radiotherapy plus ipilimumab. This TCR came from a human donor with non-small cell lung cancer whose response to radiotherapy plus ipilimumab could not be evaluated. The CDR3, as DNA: TGTGCCAGCAGCTCACGGGAGGACTTAGGGGGGACCCAGTACTTC. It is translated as CASSSREDLGGTQYF.